Listed below are T cell receptor beta chains from one sample, sequenced in a study of naive and memory T cell subsets. Each CDR3 protein is one row after TCRdb ran MiXCR on the UMI-ligation and nested PCR reads. This table has roughly 80,000 distinct CDR3 sequences, 9% to 9.5% appearing once. Sequencing used naive CD8+ T cells from blood. These TCRs come from a human donor in good health. CDR3s include the opening cysteine and the closing phenylalanine or tryptophan. The D gene is left open where the match is weak. Size is stated for part of the rows, as once, few or many counts, or as a class when the clone is expanded.

V	J	size	D	CDR3	DNA
TRBV3-1	TRBJ2-3	-	-	CASSQDGWGAGLGTDTQYF	TGTGCCAGCAGCCAAGATGGTTGGGGTGCCGGACTTGGCACAGATACGCAGTATTTT
TRBV7-6	TRBJ2-3	many	-	CASSLTHTDTQYF	TGTGCCAGCAGCCTCACCCACACAGATACGCAGTATTTT
TRBV5-6	TRBJ2-5	-	-	CASSFVAMTQYF	TGTGCCAGCAGCTTCGTAGCTATGACCCAGTACTTC
TRBV27	TRBJ2-1	many	TRBD1	CASRTGYNEQFF	TGTGCCAGCCGGACAGGATACAATGAGCAGTTCTTC
TRBV10-3	TRBJ2-7	few	-	CAISDPDYEQYF	TGTGCCATCAGTGACCCGGACTACGAGCAGTACTTC
TRBV2	TRBJ1-2	few	-	CASRRTALDPYGYTF	TGTGCCAGCAGGCGGACCGCCCTCGACCCGTATGGCTACACCTTC
TRBV4-2	TRBJ2-4	many	-	CASSQGPGENIQYF	TGTGCCAGCAGCCAAGGTCCAGGGGAAAACATTCAGTACTTC
TRBV4-3	TRBJ1-5	-	-	CASSQDREGLGQPQHF	TGCGCCAGCAGCCAAGATCGGGAGGGGTTGGGTCAGCCCCAGCATTTT
TRBV12-5	TRBJ2-7	few	TRBD1	CASGFPDRDDEQYF	TGTGCTAGTGGTTTCCCGGACAGGGATGACGAGCAGTACTTC
TRBV7-8	TRBJ2-3	-	-	CASSSHTDTQYF	TGTGCCAGCAGCTCCCACACAGATACGCAGTATTTT
TRBV10-3	TRBJ2-7	few	-	CASKVGTDYEQYF	TGTGCCTCAAAGGTCGGGACGGACTACGAGCAGTACTTC
TRBV15	TRBJ2-5	few	-	CATSRDRTTQETQYF	TGTGCCACCAGCAGGGATCGGACGACGCAAGAGACCCAGTACTTC
TRBV19	TRBJ2-7	many	-	CASSINSHPSYEQYF	TGTGCCAGTAGTATCAACAGCCACCCCTCCTACGAGCAGTACTTC
TRBV27	TRBJ1-1	few	-	CASSLSGFTEAFF	TGTGCCAGCAGTTTATCGGGGTTCACTGAAGCTTTCTTT
TRBV4-1	TRBJ2-7	many	-	CASSQERARSYEQYF	TGCGCCAGCAGCCAAGAGCGGGCCAGGTCCTACGAGCAGTACTTC
TRBV27	TRBJ2-7	-	-	CASSLRSARSYEQYF	TGTGCCAGCAGTTTACGGTCCGCCAGAAGCTACGAGCAGTACTTC
TRBV2	TRBJ2-7	-	-	CASMVRNYEQYF	TGTGCCAGCATGGTCAGGAACTACGAGCAGTACTTC
TRBV29-1	TRBJ2-2	many	-	CSISPDTENTGELFF	TGCAGCATCTCGCCGGACACCGAAAACACCGGGGAGCTGTTTTTT
TRBV7-9	TRBJ2-1	few	TRBD2	CASSSSPGGPGGEQFF	TGTGCCAGCAGCTCCAGTCCGGGAGGGCCGGGGGGTGAGCAGTTCTTC
TRBV7-2	TRBJ2-2	few	-	CASSLGFSSLTGELFF	TGTGCCAGCAGCTTAGGATTTAGCAGTCTCACCGGGGAGCTGTTTTTT
TRBV11-1	TRBJ2-1	few	TRBD2	CASSLPWGSGSVNEQFF	TGTGCCAGCAGCCTCCCCTGGGGTAGCGGGAGTGTAAATGAGCAGTTCTTC
TRBV4-3	TRBJ2-7	many	TRBD2	CASSQDAGADEQYF	TGCGCCAGCAGCCAAGATGCGGGAGCAGATGAGCAGTACTTC
TRBV4-1	TRBJ2-3	many	TRBD2	CASSQRLQREEGADTQYF	TGCGCCAGCAGCCAACGTCTTCAGCGGGAGGAAGGCGCAGATACGCAGTATTTT
TRBV29-1	TRBJ2-1	many	TRBD2	CSVVREVKNEQFF	TGCAGCGTTGTGCGGGAGGTGAAAAATGAGCAGTTCTTC
TRBV9	TRBJ2-2	-	-	CASSVFPRGVGVKGTATGELFF	TGTGCCAGCAGCGTATTCCCGCGCGGGGTGGGCGTTAAGGGAACGGCCACCGGGGAGCTGTTTTTT
TRBV28	TRBJ2-5	many	-	CASSLKQAYQETQYF	TGTGCCAGCAGTTTGAAACAGGCCTATCAAGAGACCCAGTACTTC
TRBV4-1	TRBJ2-3	many	-	CASSQGDYSTDTQYF	TGCGCCAGCAGCCAAGGAGACTACAGCACAGATACGCAGTATTTT
TRBV10-3	TRBJ2-7	many	TRBD2	CAISELGGFDEQYF	TGTGCCATCAGTGAGCTCGGGGGGTTCGACGAGCAGTACTTC
TRBV25-1	TRBJ2-3	-	-	CASSGDLDTQYF	TGTGCCAGCAGTGGAGATTTAGATACGCAGTATTTT
TRBV27	TRBJ2-1	few	-	CASSLEAALYNEQFF	TGTGCCAGCAGTTTAGAAGCGGCCCTGTACAATGAGCAGTTCTTC
TRBV7-9	TRBJ2-1	-	-	CASRTPTGKTYNEQFF	TGTGCCAGCAGGACCCCTACAGGGAAGACCTACAATGAGCAGTTCTTC
TRBV9	TRBJ2-1	-	-	CASSAPRGSSYNEQFF	TGTGCCAGCAGCGCTCCACGGGGAAGCTCCTACAATGAGCAGTTCTTC
TRBV6-2/TRBV6-3	TRBJ2-7	-	-	CASSYRPSEQYF	TGTGCCAGCAGTTACCGGCCGAGTGAGCAGTACTTC
TRBV29-1	TRBJ2-1	many	-	CSVAPADGNNEQFF	TGCAGCGTTGCACCCGCGGACGGCAACAATGAGCAGTTCTTC
TRBV4-3	TRBJ2-1	few	-	CASSLGAGASYNEQFF	TGCGCCAGCAGCCTCGGAGCGGGCGCCTCCTACAATGAGCAGTTCTTC
TRBV25-1	TRBJ2-7	many	TRBD2	CASSGDSRGEQYF	TGTGCCAGCAGTGGGGACTCGCGGGGGGAGCAGTACTTC
TRBV27	TRBJ2-7	many	TRBD2	CASSLLGGLAVYEQYF	TGTGCCAGCAGTTTATTAGGGGGACTAGCGGTGTACGAGCAGTACTTC
TRBV20-1	TRBJ1-2	many	-	CSATRTSNYGYTF	TGCAGTGCTACCCGGACTTCTAACTATGGCTACACCTTC
TRBV7-2	TRBJ2-3	few	TRBD1	CAKFLRDRVSTDTQYF	TGTGCCAAATTTCTCCGGGACAGGGTCTCCACAGATACGCAGTATTTT
TRBV29-1	TRBJ1-1	-	-	CSVEGGVKGRTNTEAFF	TGCAGCGTTGAAGGGGGGGTAAAGGGGCGGACGAACACTGAAGCTTTCTTT
TRBV30	TRBJ1-1	-	TRBD1	CAWSPRQGGAEAFF	TGTGCCTGGAGTCCCAGACAGGGAGGGGCTGAAGCTTTCTTT
TRBV7-9	TRBJ2-3	many	-	CASSLTADTQYF	TGTGCCAGCAGCTTGACTGCAGATACGCAGTATTTT
TRBV7-9	TRBJ2-5	-	-	CASSPSEEYF	TGTGCCAGCAGCCCCTCGGAGGAGTACTTC
TRBV4-3	TRBJ2-3	-	-	CASSQDYLAHSPADTQYF	TGCGCCAGCAGCCAAGATTACTTGGCGCACTCCCCCGCAGATACGCAGTATTTT
TRBV29-1	TRBJ2-7	-	-	CSVVNSLQVPYEQYF	TGCAGCGTTGTTAACTCCCTACAGGTCCCCTACGAGCAGTACTTC
TRBV29-1	TRBJ1-3	few	-	CSVVYGGPGNTIYF	TGCAGCGTTGTATACGGCGGGCCTGGAAACACCATATATTTT
TRBV4-2	TRBJ1-5	-	-	CASSQEPLSNQPQHF	TGTGCCAGCAGCCAAGAACCTCTTAGCAATCAGCCCCAGCATTTT
TRBV20-1	TRBJ2-2	-	-	CSASSKNTGELFF	TGCAGTGCTAGTTCCAAGAACACCGGGGAGCTGTTTTTT
TRBV6-5	TRBJ2-7	few	-	CASSYSDPGLGYEQYF	TGTGCCAGCAGTTACTCGGATCCGGGACTGGGCTACGAGCAGTACTTC
TRBV25-1	TRBJ2-2	many	-	CASSYNTGELFF	TGTGCCAGCAGTTACAACACCGGGGAGCTGTTTTTT
TRBV27	TRBJ2-1	few	TRBD2	CASGSLAGGFLEQFF	TGTGCCAGCGGATCACTAGCGGGAGGGTTTCTCGAGCAGTTCTTC
TRBV9	TRBJ2-2	many	-	CASSVQGGTGELFF	TGTGCCAGCAGCGTACAGGGAGGCACCGGGGAGCTGTTTTTT
TRBV5-1	TRBJ2-7	-	TRBD2	CASSLLAGGLYEQYF	TGCGCCAGCAGCTTACTAGCGGGAGGGCTGTACGAGCAGTACTTC